This T cell receptor (beta chain) was identified in a study of CD4 T cells in relation to SARS-CoV-2 and coronaviruses. Only in-frame clones appear in the TCRdb table, and some are missing; sequencing was by immunoSEQ multiplex PCR. The data contain over 15,000 clones, around three quarters of them singletons. After removal of 6 bases from V and 5 bases from J, the junction contained 14 bases not matched to a gene. CDR3 length equals 17 residues. CDR1 and CDR2 from the germline V gene are SGHTA and FQGNSA. The unexposed donors gave CD4+ T cells in about 2011-2019, prior to COVID-19. Isolation of CD4+ T cells took place after approximately 11 days in culture. In regard to this clone: Its antigen is unidentified.

This clonotype was sampled from a human donor in good health. Material: CD4+ T cells from PBMCs, cultured in vitro. V gene TRBV7-2 combines with J gene TRBJ2-5; 11 nucleotides match TRBD2. CDR3 amino acids: CASRHRSASGGRETQYF. Here the CDR3 DNA reads TGTGCCAGCAGGCATCGTTCGGCTAGCGGGGGGCGGGAGACCCAGTACTTC. The variable domain in full, with the rest retrieved from reference TRBV7-2 and TRBJ2-5, is GAGVSQSPSNKVTEKGKDVELRCDPISGHTALYWYRQSLGQGLEFLIYFQGNSAPDKSGLPSDRFSAERTGGSVSTLTIQRTQQEDSAVYLCASRHRSASGGRETQYFGPGTRLLVL.